This TCR beta chain was sequenced in a study of identical twins. TCRdb re-called the 5' RACE reads with MiXCR, one entry per CDR3 protein. Seen here are 400,000 to 550,000 distinct CDR3 sequences, 24% observed once, and the top ten hold around 3%. The CDR3 sequence is 13 residues long. Germline CDR1 is MNHNS and CDR2 is SASEGT. The V end was cut by 8 bases, the J end by 6 bases, with 15 bases between. Another study also made use of these data, one on T cells expressing NK-cell markers.

The chain joins TRBV6-1 to TRBJ2-3; perhaps TRBD2 as D (6 bases). This TCR came from a young woman in good health. The specimen sequenced was CD4+ T cells sorted from blood. The CDR3 DNA reads as TGTGCCAGCTGGACGCACCGGGGGGATACGCAGTATTTT. As protein: CASWTHRGDTQYF.